This TCR beta chain derives from a study of cytomegalovirus exposure and HLA in healthy donors. Study-wide findings and caveats: Generally TCR sequences proved uncommon, though certain public TCRs appeared in numerous donors.

This CDR3 contains 15 residues. V lost 3 bases and J lost 5; bases outside the gene matches: 8. Per the germline V gene, CDR1 is MGHRA and CDR2 is YSYEKL. As regards this clone: Its matching antigen is unknown.

Vbeta (60) and Jbeta (13) primers were used in the PCR. Generated by immunoSEQ multiplex PCR, the TCRdb table keeps only in-frame clones and is missing some. The table records approximately 170,000 clones, 65% to 85% of them present only once. The TCR comes from a boy under 10 years old in good health and CMV-seronegative. The V gene is TRBV4-1, the J gene TRBJ1-1; TRBD1 matches at 8 bases. Material for sequencing was PBMCs. Here the CDR3 reads CASSHQGARWTEAFF. The CDR3 region has the DNA TGCGCCAGCAGCCACCAGGGGGCGAGATGGACTGAAGCTTTCTTT.